The clone carrying this T cell receptor beta chain was observed a handful of times. What it binds is not known. TCRdb recomputed calls from the 5' RACE reads with MiXCR, one row per CDR3 protein. The sample yields 450,000 to 650,000 distinct CDR3 sequences, 13% to 15% seen once. This sample was taken from a study of identical twins. The study's findings and limits: Twin-shared out-of-frame alpha sequences were enriched for low generation probability. Conclusions leaned on cross-sectional statistical analysis and did not track the same donors over time.

Deletions cut 4 bases from V and 6 bases from J, with 11 bases between. This CDR3 comprises 13 residues. Germline V CDR1 and CDR2: SGHDN, FVKESK. The sample also formed part of further work on yellow fever vaccine responses in identical twins.

This sequence originates from a woman between 18 and 30 years old in good health. The chain links TRBV14 to TRBJ2-3; a possible D gene is TRBD2 (5 bases). Sequencing was performed on CD4+ T cells sorted from blood. The CDR3 DNA reads TGTGCCAGCAGCCGAGGGTTGACGGATACGCAGTATTTT. It translates to CASSRGLTDTQYF.